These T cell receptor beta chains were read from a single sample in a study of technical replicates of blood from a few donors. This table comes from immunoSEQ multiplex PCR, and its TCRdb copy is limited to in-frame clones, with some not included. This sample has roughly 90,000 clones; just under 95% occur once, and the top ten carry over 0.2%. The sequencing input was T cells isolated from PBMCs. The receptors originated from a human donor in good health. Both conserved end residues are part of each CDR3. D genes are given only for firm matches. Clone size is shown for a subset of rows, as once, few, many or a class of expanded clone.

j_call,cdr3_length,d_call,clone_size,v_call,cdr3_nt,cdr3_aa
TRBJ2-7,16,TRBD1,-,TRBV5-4,TGTGCCAGCAGCTTGGGGGGGACAGGGATCTCCTACGAGCAGTACTTC,CASSLGGTGISYEQYF
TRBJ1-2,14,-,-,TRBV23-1,TGCGCCAGCAGTCCACGGGGAACAGAGAAGGGCTACACCTTC,CASSPRGTEKGYTF
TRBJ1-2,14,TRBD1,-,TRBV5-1,TGCGCCAGCAGCTTGGACAGGGACAGGAATGGCTACACCTTC,CASSLDRDRNGYTF
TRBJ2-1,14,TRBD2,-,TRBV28,TGTGCCTGTACGTTAGCGGGAGTTTACAATGAGCAGTTCTTC,CACTLAGVYNEQFF
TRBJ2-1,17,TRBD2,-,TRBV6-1,TGTGCCAGCAGTGGAGGATTTAGGCTAGCGGGGGGCAATGAGCAGTTCTTC,CASSGGFRLAGGNEQFF
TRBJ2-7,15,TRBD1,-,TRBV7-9,TGTGCCAGCAGCTTATTGGGGACAGGGGGCGTTGGGCAGTACTTC,CASSLLGTGGVGQYF
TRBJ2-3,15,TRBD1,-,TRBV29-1,TGCAGCGTTGTTGGCGGGCCAGGGGGTGAAGATACGCAGTATTTT,CSVVGGPGGEDTQYF
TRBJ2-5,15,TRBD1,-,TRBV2,TGTGCCAGCAGTCCGACAGGGGGCGGGAGAGAGACCCAGTACTTC,CASSPTGGGRETQYF
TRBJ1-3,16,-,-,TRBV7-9,TGTGCCAGCAGCTTCACAACAGGGATCTCTGGAAACACCATATATTTT,CASSFTTGISGNTIYF
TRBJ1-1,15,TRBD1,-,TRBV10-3,TGTGCCATCAGTGATACAGGGGGCTCGTTCCCTGAAGCTTTCTTT,CAISDTGGSFPEAFF
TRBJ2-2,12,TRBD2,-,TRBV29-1,TGCAGCGTTGGAGCGGGAACCGGGGAGCTGTTTTTT,CSVGAGTGELFF
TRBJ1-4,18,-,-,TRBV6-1,TGTGCCAGCAGTGAAGCGCTTCAATCGGGGACAACTAATGAAAAACTGTTTTTT,CASSEALQSGTTNEKLFF
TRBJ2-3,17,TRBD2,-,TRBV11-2,TGTGCCAGCATCCTACAACTAGCGGGGGTTGCCACAGATACGCAGTATTTT,CASILQLAGVATDTQYF
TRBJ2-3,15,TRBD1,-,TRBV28,TGTGCCAGCAGTTTGGCCTCAGGGGGCGCAGATACGCAGTATTTT,CASSLASGGADTQYF
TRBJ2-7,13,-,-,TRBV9,TGTGCCAGCAGCCCAGGGCTAACCTACGAGCAGTACTTC,CASSPGLTYEQYF
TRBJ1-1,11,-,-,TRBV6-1,TGTGCCAGCCACATGAACACTGAAGCTTTCTTT,CASHMNTEAFF
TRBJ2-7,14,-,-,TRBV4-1,TGCGCCAGCAGCCAGGTGGGGACATCCTACGAGCAGTACTTC,CASSQVGTSYEQYF
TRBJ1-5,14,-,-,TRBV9,TGTGCCAGCAGCGACAGTTATAGCAATCAGCCCCAGCATTTT,CASSDSYSNQPQHF
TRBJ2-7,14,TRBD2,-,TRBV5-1,TGCGCCAGCAGCCAGGGCGGGGAGGGCTACGAGCAGTACTTC,CASSQGGEGYEQYF
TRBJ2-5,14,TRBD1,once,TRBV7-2,TGTGCCAGCAGCTCCGGACAGGGCACAGAGACCCAGTACTTC,CASSSGQGTETQYF
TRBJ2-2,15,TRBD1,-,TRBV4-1,TGCGCCAGCAGGATTCGGACAGGGGTAGCCGGGGAGCTGTTTTTT,CASRIRTGVAGELFF
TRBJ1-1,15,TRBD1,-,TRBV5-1,TGCGCCAGCAGCTTGTCCGGGACAGGGAACACTGAAGCTTTCTTT,CASSLSGTGNTEAFF
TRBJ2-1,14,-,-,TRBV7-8,TGTGCCAGCAGCGGAGCCCCTAGCCACAATGAGCAGTTCTTC,CASSGAPSHNEQFF
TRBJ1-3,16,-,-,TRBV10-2,TGCGCCAGCAGTGAGCCTCCACCGGGTCCCCGAAACACCATATATTTT,CASSEPPPGPRNTIYF
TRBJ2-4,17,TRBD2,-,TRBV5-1,TGCGCCAGCAGCTTGGCATCTAGCGGGAGCATGGTGGACATTCAGTACTTC,CASSLASSGSMVDIQYF
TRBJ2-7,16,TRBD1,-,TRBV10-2,TGCGCCAGCTCCGACAGGGGCAACACCCGATTCTACGAGCAGTACTTC,CASSDRGNTRFYEQYF
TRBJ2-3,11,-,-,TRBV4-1,TGCGCCAGCAGGTCTACAGATACGCAGTATTTT,CASRSTDTQYF
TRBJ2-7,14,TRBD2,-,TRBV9,TGTGCCAGCAGCTTCACTCCGGGAGGCCACGAGCAGTACTTC,CASSFTPGGHEQYF
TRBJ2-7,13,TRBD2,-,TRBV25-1,TGTGCCACCGGACTAGCGGGCTCCTACGAGCAGTACTTC,CATGLAGSYEQYF
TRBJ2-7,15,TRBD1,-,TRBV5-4,TGTGCCAGCAGTTCCCCCGGGACAGGACCTTACGAGCAGTACTTC,CASSSPGTGPYEQYF
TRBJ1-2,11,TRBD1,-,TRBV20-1,TGCAGTGTCCAGGGGGCGCGGGGCTACACCTTC,CSVQGARGYTF
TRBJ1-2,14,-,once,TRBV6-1,TGTGCCAGCAGTGATAGAAGAGGTAACTATGGCTACACCTTC,CASSDRRGNYGYTF
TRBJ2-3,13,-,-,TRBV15,TGTGCCACCAGCAGCTCGAGCACAGATACGCAGTATTTT,CATSSSSTDTQYF
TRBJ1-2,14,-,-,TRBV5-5,TGTGCCAGCAGCCAAGGGGGAGAGTACTATGGCTACACCTTC,CASSQGGEYYGYTF
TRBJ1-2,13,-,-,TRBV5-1,TGCGCCAGCAGCTTGGAGGGGGACTATGGCTACACCTTC,CASSLEGDYGYTF
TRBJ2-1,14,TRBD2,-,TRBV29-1,TGCAGCGTTGTGCAGGCTAGCGGCTACAATGAGCAGTTCTTC,CSVVQASGYNEQFF
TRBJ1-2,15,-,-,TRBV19,TGTGCCAGTAGTCCCGGGGTACGTTTTGACTATGGCTACACCTTC,CASSPGVRFDYGYTF
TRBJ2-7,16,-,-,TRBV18,TGTGCCAGCTCATCTAGAGGAAGAGGACTCTCCTACGAGCAGTACTTC,CASSSRGRGLSYEQYF
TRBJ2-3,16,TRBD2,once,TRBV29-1,TGCAGCGGGTCAAGACTAGCGGGAGAGGTCGCAGATACGCAGTATTTT,CSGSRLAGEVADTQYF
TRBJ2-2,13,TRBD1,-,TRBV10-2,TGCGCCAGCAGCACAGGGGAGACCGGGGAGCTGTTTTTT,CASSTGETGELFF
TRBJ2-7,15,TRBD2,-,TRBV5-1,TGCGCCAGCAGCCCATCCGGGGGACTATCCTACGAGCAGTACTTC,CASSPSGGLSYEQYF
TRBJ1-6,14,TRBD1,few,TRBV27,TGTGCCAGCAGTCTCGGGACAGGGAATTCACCCCTCCACTTT,CASSLGTGNSPLHF
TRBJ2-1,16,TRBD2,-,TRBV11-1,TGTGCCAGCAGCTTCCCCCTTCTAGCGGGGGGCCATGAGCAGTTCTTC,CASSFPLLAGGHEQFF
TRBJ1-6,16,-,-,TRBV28,TGTGCCAGCAGTTTATCGGCGGGGCTGCGGAATTCACCCCTCCACTTT,CASSLSAGLRNSPLHF
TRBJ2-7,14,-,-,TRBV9,TGTGCCAGCAGCATCCGACAGGAGTTGGCCGAGCAGTACTTC,CASSIRQELAEQYF